The 10 T cell receptor beta chains given below trace back to one sample, sequenced in a study of blood T cell repertoires in COVID-19. Clones were sequenced by immunoSEQ multiplex PCR, and TCRdb holds only the in-frame ones, with some missing. This sample has around 190,000 clones; more than 75% occur once, and the top ten carry roughly a sixth. The sequenced material came from PBMCs or T cells enriched from blood (not recorded which). The source of these receptors is a woman aged 45-65 years with acute COVID-19.

This rearrangement joins TRBV3-1 (or the pseudogene TRBV3-2) to TRBJ2-5; 10 positions match TRBD2. Losses at the gene ends were 1 base for V and 0 bases for J; bases not matched to a gene: 5. CDR3 size: 17 residues. Per germline, CDR1 LGHDT and CDR2 YNNKEL (reference sequence). This CDR3 is CASSQATSGVNQETQYF. In nucleotides, the CDR3 is TGTGCCAGCAGCCAAGCAACTAGCGGGGTGAACCAAGAGACCCAGTACTTC.

CDR3 bases: TGTGCCAGCAGCCGGCAGGGGAGCGACTATGGCTACACCTTC. Its protein is CASSRQGSDYGYTF. The chain combines TRBV3-1 (or the pseudogene TRBV3-2) with TRBJ1-2; TRBD1 is a possible D gene (6 bases). The CDR3 spans 14 residues. V shed 4 bases and J shed 3 bases, with 12 bases lying between them. Germline V gene sequence: CDR1 LGHDT, CDR2 YNNKEL (reference sequence).

This clone appeared a single time. The rearrangement links TRBV28 to TRBJ2-2; D gene unclear. From germline, CDR1 is MDHEN and CDR2 SYDVKM. The length of the CDR3 is 16 residues. Trimming removed 1 base from V and 8 bases from J, with 17 bases in between. CDR3 loop: CASSLYATHTLGELFF. CDR3 DNA sequence: TGTGCCAGCAGTTTATATGCGACACACACCCTGGGGGAGCTGTTTTTT. Complete variable domain (other parts from reference TRBV28 and TRBJ2-2): DVKVTQSSRYLVKRTGEKVFLECVQDMDHENMFWYRQDPGLGLRLIYFSYDVKMKEKGDIPEGYSVSREKKERFSLILESASTNQTSMYLCASSLYATHTLGELFFGEGSRLTVL.

The CDR3 region has the DNA TGTGCCAGCAGCTTAGGTAGGGGGGGCCCTGAGACTGAAGCTTTCTTT. It specifies CASSLGRGGPETEAFF. The rearrangement links TRBV11-2 to TRBJ1-1; D possibly corresponds to TRBD1 (6 bases). V was shortened by 1 base and J by 5 bases, with 17 bases between the two germline ends. Germline V gene data show CDR1 as SGHAT and CDR2 as FQNNGV. CDR3 length: 16 amino acids. Full variable domain (outside the CDR3, taken from reference TRBV11-2 and TRBJ1-1): EAGVAQSPRYKIIEKRQSVAFWCNPISGHATLYWYQQILGQGPKLLIQFQNNGVVDDSQLPKDRFSAERLKGVDSTLKIQPAKLEDSAVYLCASSLGRGGPETEAFFGQGTRLTVV.

The chain employs TRBV27 and TRBJ1-3; D gene uncertain. V lost 3 bases and J 0 bases, leaving 3 bases between the germline ends. Germline V gene lookup returns CDR1 MNHEY and CDR2 SMNVEV (reference sequence). This CDR3 spans 13 amino acids. CDR3 in DNA: TGTGCCAGCAGTTTCCTCTCTGGAAACACCATATATTTT. This gives the protein CASSFLSGNTIYF.

This clone was counted a few times. The CDR3 region is CASMLRAGVVTDTQYF. Here the CDR3 DNA reads TGTGCCAGCATGCTACGGGCGGGGGTTGTGACAGATACGCAGTATTTT. This rearrangement joins TRBV13 to TRBJ2-3; 7 positions agree with TRBD2. Germline V gene data show CDR1 as PRHDT and CDR2 as FYEKMQ (reference sequence). J gave up 3 bases and V 7 bases, and 13 bases lay outside the gene matches. This CDR3 is built from 16 residues.

This chain uses TRBV5-5 with TRBJ1-4, with a possible D match to TRBD1 (5 bases). CDR3 length equals 17 residues. V was cut by 2 bases and J by 4 bases, with 18 bases left in between. In germline, CDR1 is SGHKS, CDR2 YYEKEE (reference sequence). This chain's CDR3 is CASSLGDLAGHNEKLFF. The CDR3 coding sequence is TGTGCCAGCAGCTTAGGAGATTTGGCTGGACATAATGAAAAACTGTTTTTT.

The chain couples TRBV28 to TRBJ1-2; D remains unclear. CDR3 size: 12 residues. V was clipped by 2 bases and J by 4 bases, with 5 bases between them. Germline-derived CDR1 and CDR2 are MDHEN and SYDVKM. The CDR3 protein is CASSLKSYGYTF. DNA for the CDR3: TGTGCCAGCAGTTTAAAGAGCTATGGCTACACCTTC.

The chain has TRBV27 and TRBJ2-7; 11 bases agree with TRBD1. Germline values: CDR1 MNHEY, CDR2 SMNVEV (reference sequence). The CDR3 is 14 residues long. V lost 8 bases to trimming and J lost 4 bases; unmatched junction nucleotides: 7. The CDR3 loop is CASSSGTGGYEQYV. The CDR3 DNA follows: TGTGCCAGCTCGTCCGGGACAGGGGGGTACGAGCAGTACGTC.

Many counts were recorded for this clone. This chain connects TRBV7-9 to TRBJ2-5; tentative D call: TRBD1 (6 bases). The CDR3 totals 16 residues. From germline, CDR1 is SEHNR and CDR2 FQNEAQ (reference sequence). V was pared by 4 bases and J by 5 bases, with 20 bases between. The CDR3 is CASSYAGEVSMETQYF. The CDR3 DNA reads as TGTGCCAGCAGCTATGCAGGGGAAGTATCGATGGAGACCCAGTACTTC. Full variable domain (remainder filled in from reference TRBV7-9 and TRBJ2-5): DTGVSQNPRHKITKRGQNVTFRCDPISEHNRLYWYRQTLGQGPEFLTYFQNEAQLEKSRLLSDRFSAERPKGSFSTLEIQRTEQGDSAMYLCASSYAGEVSMETQYFGPGTRLLVL.